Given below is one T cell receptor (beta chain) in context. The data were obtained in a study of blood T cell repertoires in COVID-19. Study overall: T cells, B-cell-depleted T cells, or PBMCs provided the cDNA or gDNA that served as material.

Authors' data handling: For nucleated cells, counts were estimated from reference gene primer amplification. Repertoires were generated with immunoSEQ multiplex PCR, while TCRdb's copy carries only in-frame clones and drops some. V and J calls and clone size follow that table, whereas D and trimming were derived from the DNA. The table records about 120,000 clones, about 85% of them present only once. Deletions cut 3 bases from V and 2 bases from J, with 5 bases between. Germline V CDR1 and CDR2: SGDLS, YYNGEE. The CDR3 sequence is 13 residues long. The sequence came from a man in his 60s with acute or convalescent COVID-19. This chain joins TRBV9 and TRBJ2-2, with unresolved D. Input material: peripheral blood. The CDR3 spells CASSDYNTGELFF. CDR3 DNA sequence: TGTGCCAGCAGCGACTATAACACCGGGGAGCTGTTTTTT.